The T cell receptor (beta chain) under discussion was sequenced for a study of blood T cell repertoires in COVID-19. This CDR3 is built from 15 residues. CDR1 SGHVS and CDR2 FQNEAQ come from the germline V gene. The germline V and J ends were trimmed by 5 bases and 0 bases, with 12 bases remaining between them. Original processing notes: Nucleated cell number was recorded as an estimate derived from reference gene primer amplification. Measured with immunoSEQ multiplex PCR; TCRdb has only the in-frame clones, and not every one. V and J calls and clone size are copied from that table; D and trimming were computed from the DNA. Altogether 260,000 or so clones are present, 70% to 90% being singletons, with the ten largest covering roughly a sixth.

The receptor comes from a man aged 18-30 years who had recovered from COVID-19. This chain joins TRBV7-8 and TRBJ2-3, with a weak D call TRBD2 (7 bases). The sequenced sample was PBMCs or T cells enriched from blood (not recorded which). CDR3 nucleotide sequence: TGTGCCAGCAGCAGCGGGGACATTAGCACAGATACGCAGTATTTT. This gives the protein CASSSGDISTDTQYF.